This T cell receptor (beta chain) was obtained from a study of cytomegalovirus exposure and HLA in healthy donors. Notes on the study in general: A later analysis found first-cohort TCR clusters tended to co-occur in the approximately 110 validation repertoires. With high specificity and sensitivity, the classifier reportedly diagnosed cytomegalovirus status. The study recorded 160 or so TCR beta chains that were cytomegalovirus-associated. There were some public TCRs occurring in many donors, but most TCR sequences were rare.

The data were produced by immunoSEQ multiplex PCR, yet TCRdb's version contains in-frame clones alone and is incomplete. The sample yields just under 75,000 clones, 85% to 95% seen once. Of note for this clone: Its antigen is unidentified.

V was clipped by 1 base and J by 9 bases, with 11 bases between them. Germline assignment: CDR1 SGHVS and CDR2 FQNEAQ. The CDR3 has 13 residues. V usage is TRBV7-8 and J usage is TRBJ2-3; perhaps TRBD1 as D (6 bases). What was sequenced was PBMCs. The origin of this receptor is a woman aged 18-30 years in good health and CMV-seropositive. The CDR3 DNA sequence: TGTGCCAGCAGCTTAGGGACAGCGGACACGCAGTATTTT. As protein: CASSLGTADTQYF.